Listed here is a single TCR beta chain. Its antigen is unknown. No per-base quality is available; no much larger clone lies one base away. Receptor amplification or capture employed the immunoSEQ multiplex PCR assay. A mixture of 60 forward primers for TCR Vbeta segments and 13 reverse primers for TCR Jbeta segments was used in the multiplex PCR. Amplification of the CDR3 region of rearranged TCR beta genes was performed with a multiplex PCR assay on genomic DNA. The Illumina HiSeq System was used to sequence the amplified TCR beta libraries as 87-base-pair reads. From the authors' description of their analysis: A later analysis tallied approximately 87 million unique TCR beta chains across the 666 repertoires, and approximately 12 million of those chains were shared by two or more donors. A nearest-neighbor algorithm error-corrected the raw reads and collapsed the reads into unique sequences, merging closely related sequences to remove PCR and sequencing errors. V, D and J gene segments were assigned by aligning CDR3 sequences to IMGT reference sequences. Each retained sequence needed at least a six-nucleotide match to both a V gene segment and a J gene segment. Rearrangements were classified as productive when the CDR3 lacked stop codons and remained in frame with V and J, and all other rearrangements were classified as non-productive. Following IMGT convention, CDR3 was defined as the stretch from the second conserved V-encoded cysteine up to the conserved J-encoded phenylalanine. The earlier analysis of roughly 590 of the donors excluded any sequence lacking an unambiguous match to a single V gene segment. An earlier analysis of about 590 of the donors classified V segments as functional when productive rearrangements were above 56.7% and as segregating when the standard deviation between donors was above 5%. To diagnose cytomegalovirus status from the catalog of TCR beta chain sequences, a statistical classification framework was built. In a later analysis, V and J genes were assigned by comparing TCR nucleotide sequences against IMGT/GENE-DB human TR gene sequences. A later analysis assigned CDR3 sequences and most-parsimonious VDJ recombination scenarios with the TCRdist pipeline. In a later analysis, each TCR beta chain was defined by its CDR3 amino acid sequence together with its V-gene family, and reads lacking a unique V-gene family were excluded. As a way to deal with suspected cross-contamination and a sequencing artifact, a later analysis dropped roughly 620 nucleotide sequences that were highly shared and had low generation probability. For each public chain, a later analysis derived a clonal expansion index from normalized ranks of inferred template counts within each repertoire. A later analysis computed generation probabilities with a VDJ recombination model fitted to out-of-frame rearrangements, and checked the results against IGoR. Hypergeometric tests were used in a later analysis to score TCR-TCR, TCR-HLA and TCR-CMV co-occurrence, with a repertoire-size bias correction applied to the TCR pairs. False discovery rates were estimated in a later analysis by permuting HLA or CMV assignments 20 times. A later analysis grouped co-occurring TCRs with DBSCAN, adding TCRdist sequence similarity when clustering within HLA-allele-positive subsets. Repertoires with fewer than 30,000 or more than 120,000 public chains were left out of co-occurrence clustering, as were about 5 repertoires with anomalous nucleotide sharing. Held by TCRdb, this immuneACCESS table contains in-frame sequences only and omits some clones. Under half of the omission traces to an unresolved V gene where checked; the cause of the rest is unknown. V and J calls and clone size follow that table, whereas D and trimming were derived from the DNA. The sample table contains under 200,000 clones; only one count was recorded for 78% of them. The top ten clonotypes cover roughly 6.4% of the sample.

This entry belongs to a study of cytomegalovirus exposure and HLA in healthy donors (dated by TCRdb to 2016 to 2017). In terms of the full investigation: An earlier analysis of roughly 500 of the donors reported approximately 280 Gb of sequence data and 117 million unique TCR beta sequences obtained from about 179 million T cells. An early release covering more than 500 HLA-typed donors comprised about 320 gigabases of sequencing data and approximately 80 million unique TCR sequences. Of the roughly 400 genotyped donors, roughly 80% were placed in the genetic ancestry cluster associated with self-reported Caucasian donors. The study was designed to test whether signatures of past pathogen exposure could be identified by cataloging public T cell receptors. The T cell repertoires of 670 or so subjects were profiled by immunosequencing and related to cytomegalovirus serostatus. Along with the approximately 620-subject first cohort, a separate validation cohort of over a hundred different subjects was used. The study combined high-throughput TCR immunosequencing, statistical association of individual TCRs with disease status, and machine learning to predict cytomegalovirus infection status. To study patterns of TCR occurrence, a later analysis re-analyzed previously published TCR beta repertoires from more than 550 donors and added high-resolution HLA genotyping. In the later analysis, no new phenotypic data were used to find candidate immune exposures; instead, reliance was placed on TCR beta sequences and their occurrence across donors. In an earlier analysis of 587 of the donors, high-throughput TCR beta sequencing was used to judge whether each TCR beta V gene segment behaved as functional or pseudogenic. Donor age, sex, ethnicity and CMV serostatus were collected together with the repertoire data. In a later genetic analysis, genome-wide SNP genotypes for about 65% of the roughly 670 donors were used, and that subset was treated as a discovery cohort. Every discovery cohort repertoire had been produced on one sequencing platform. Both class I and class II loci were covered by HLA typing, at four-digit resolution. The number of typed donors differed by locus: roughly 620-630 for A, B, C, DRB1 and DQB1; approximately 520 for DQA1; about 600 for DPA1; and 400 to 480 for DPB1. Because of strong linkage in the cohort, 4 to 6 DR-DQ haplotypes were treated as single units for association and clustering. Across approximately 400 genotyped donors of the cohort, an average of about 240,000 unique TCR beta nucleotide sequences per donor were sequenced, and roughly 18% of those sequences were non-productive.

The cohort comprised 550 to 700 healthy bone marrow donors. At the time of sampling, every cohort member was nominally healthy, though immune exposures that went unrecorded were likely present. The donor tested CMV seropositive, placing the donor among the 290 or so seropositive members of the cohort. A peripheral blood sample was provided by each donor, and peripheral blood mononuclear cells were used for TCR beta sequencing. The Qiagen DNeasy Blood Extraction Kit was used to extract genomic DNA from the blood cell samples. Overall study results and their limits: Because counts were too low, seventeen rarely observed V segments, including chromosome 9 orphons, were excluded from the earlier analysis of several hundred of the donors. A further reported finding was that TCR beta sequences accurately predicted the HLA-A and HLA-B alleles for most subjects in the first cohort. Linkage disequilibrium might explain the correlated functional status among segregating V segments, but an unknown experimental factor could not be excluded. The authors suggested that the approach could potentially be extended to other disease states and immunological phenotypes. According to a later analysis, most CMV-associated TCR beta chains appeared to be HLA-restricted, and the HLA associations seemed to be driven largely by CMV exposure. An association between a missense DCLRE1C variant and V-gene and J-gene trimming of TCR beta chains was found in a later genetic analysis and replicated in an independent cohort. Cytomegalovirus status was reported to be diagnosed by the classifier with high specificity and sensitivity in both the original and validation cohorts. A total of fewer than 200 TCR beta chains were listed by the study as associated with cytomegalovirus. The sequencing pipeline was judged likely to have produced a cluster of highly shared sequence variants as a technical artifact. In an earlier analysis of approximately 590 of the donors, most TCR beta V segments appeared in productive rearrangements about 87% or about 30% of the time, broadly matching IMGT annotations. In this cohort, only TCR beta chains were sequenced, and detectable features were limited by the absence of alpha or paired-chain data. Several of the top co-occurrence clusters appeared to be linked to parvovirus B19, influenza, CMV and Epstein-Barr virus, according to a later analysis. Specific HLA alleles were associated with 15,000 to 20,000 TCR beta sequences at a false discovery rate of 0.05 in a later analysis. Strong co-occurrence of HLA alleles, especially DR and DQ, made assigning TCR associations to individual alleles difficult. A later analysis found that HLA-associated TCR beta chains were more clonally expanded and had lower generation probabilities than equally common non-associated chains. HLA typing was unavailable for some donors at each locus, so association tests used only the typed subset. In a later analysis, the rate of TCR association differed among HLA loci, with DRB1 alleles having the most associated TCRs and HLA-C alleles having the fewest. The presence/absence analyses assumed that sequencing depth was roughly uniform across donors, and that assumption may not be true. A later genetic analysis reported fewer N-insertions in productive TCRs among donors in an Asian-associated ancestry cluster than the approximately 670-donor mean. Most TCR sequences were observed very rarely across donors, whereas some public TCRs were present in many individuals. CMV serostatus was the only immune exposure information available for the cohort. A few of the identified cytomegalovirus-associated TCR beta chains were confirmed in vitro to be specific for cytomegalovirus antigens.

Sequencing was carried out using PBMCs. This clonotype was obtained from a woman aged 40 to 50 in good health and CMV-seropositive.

DNA sequence: TGTGCCAGCAGACACCAGGGGGCCCCCCACGTCCTGACTTTC. Its translation reads: CASRHQGAPHVLTF. This chain is built from TRBV9 and TRBJ2-6; 8 central bases correspond to TRBD1. For this chain, trimming is 5 bases at the V end and 11 bases at the J end, and the number of junction bases without a gene match is 9. Looking up the germline V gene yields CDR1 SGDLS and CDR2 YYNGEE. Inclusive of the bounding cysteine and phenylalanine, the CDR3 is 14 residues long. The entry retains the CDR3 DNA only, 42 bases that are in frame from base 1.